The 24 T cell receptor beta chains presented below share a single source sample, sequenced in a study of T cell responses to AZD1222 COVID-19 vaccine. TCRdb keeps only in-frame clones here, not all; method: immunoSEQ multiplex PCR. The sample includes some 140,000 clones, 92% of them seen just once. The starting material was peripheral blood, obtained on day 0 of AZD1222 vaccination. All receptors come from an adult in good health.

J is TRBJ1-6 and V is TRBV7-9; D is uncertain. Deletions cut 5 bases from V and 9 bases from J, with 17 bases between. This CDR3 is 15 amino acids long. The germline gives CDR1 SEHNR, CDR2 FQNEAQ (reference sequence). The CDR3 DNA reads as TGTGCCAGCAGCCCCAACCTGTTCGGGGTTTCACCCCTCCACTTT. Amino acid sequence: CASSPNLFGVSPLHF.

This chain joins TRBV4-1 and TRBJ1-5; D unclear. The CDR3 is 15 amino acids. V was clipped by 1 base and J by 0 bases, with 7 bases between them. Germline V gives CDR1 MGHRA, CDR2 YSYEKL. CDR3 sequence: CASSQGRGSNQPQHF. The CDR3 DNA is TGCGCCAGCAGCCAAGGTCGCGGTAGCAATCAGCCCCAGCATTTT.

The chain recombines TRBV7-3 with TRBJ2-5; no clear D gene. The germline gives CDR1 SGHTA, CDR2 FQGTGA. V lost 2 bases and J lost 1, with 11 bases in between. There are 15 residues in the CDR3. CDR3 protein: CASSLRGQSQETQYF. DNA for the CDR3: TGTGCCAGCAGCTTACGAGGCCAATCCCAAGAGACCCAGTACTTC.

The chain combines TRBV5-1 with TRBJ1-4; possible D gene TRBD1, 6 bases. The CDR3 totals 17 residues. V shed 0 bases and J shed 3 bases, with 15 bases lying between them. Germline CDR1 SGHRS, CDR2 YFSETQ. The CDR3 coding sequence is TGCGCCAGCAGCTTGGTGGGGCAGGGGCTCCCTAATGAAAAACTGTTTTTT. Translation gives CASSLVGQGLPNEKLFF.

V and J are TRBV5-4 and TRBJ1-5, with D perhaps matching TRBD1 (6 bases). Germline V gives CDR1 SGHNT, CDR2 YYREEE (reference sequence). The CDR3 totals 13 residues. V lost 2 bases to trimming and J lost 7 bases, with 10 bases between them. CDR3 nucleotide sequence: TGTGCCAGCAGCTTTGGGGGCTACCAGCCCCAGCATTTT. Protein sequence: CASSFGGYQPQHF.

The rearrangement links TRBV28 to TRBJ1-4, with a possible D match to TRBD1 (5 bases). Germline V gene sequence: CDR1 MDHEN, CDR2 SYDVKM. The CDR3 is 16 residues long. The V gene lost 4 bases and the J gene lost 8 bases, with 20 bases spanning the gap. The CDR3 loop reads CASSSILTAGREKLFF. CDR3 nucleotide sequence: TGTGCCAGCAGTTCTATCCTGACAGCCGGAAGGGAAAAACTGTTTTTT.

The chain links TRBV6-5 to TRBJ1-2, with 7 nucleotides matching TRBD1. Germline CDR1 reads MNHEY; CDR2 reads SVGAGI. The junction had 2 bases not matched to a gene; V was cut back by 7 bases and J by 0 bases. The CDR3 has 13 amino acids. CDR3 DNA sequence: TGTGCCAGCATGACAGGGTCTAACTATGGCTACACCTTC. This sequence encodes CASMTGSNYGYTF.

The table lists this clone with a count of one. V is TRBV10-3 and J is TRBJ2-1, with D uncertain. CDR3 length: 15 residues. V was cut by 10 bases and J by 2 bases, with 18 bases left in between. Germline V CDR1 and CDR2: ENHRY, SYGVKD. The CDR3, as DNA: TGTGCCACAGGTCCCCAAGCGAGACCCTACAATGAGCAGTTCTTC. It is translated as CATGPQARPYNEQFF.

For this clone: Other DNA sequences from this sample encode an identical CDR3 as well. The V gene is TRBV9, the J gene TRBJ1-4, with a tentative D call TRBD1 (6 bases). From germline, CDR1 is SGDLS and CDR2 YYNGEE. Trimming took off 2 bases at V and 8 bases at J, with 10 bases between the two ends. The CDR3 is made up of 13 amino acids. CDR3 sequence reads: CASSVTGREKLFF. CDR3 sequence (DNA): TGTGCCAGCAGCGTCACAGGGAGGGAAAAACTGTTTTTT.

This clone appeared once. The V gene is TRBV6-6, the J gene TRBJ2-2; 9 positions agree with TRBD1. The J segment lost 1 base and the V segment lost 5 bases, leaving 5 bases of the junction unmatched. The germline V gene encodes CDR1 MNHNY and CDR2 SVGAGI (reference sequence). There are 16 residues in the CDR3. The CDR3 loop is CASSRLDRGNTGELFF. CDR3 sequence (DNA): TGTGCCAGCAGTCGACTGGACAGGGGGAACACCGGGGAGCTGTTTTTT.

The rearrangement links TRBV19 to TRBJ1-1; no reliable D call. Trimming cost V 6 bases and J 4 bases, with 6 bases left between them. This CDR3 has 11 residues. CDR1 is LNHDA, CDR2 SQIVND, per germline (reference sequence). CDR3 sequence reads: CASRSGTEAFF. CDR3 coding DNA: TGTGCCAGTAGGAGCGGCACTGAAGCTTTCTTT.

V is TRBV18 and J is TRBJ1-2; D may be TRBD1 (5 bases). Per the germline V gene, CDR1 is KGHSH and CDR2 is LQKENI. V lost 2 bases to trimming and J lost 5 bases, with 12 bases between them. The CDR3 covers 14 residues. The CDR3 sequence: CASSPSAGTYGYTF. The CDR3 DNA reads TGTGCCAGCTCACCATCGGCAGGGACGTATGGCTACACCTTC. The variable domain in full, completed from reference TRBV18 and TRBJ1-2, reads NAGVMQNPRHLVRRRGQEARLRCSPMKGHSHVYWYRQLPEEGLKFMVYLQKENIIDESGMPKERFSAEFPKEGPSILRIQQVVRGDSAAYFCASSPSAGTYGYTFGSGTRLTVV.

V is TRBV28 and J is TRBJ2-7, with D unresolved. Trimming removed 0 bases at V and 3 bases at J, with 9 bases between. Germline V gene sequence: CDR1 MDHEN, CDR2 SYDVKM. The CDR3 spans 14 residues. This CDR3 reads CASSLWGLHYEQYF. Written as DNA, the CDR3 is TGTGCCAGCAGTTTATGGGGCCTGCACTACGAGCAGTACTTC. Using reference TRBV28 and TRBJ2-7 for the parts outside the CDR3, the full variable domain is DVKVTQSSRYLVKRTGEKVFLECVQDMDHENMFWYRQDPGLGLRLIYFSYDVKMKEKGDIPEGYSVSREKKERFSLILESASTNQTSMYLCASSLWGLHYEQYFGPGTRLTVT.

This rearrangement joins TRBV3-1 (or the pseudogene TRBV3-2) to TRBJ1-6, with 7 nucleotides matching TRBD1. Germline CDR1 LGHDT, CDR2 YNNKEL (reference sequence). Unmatched junction bases numbered 5, after V lost 4 bases and J lost 5 bases. The CDR3 runs to 15 residues. As DNA, the CDR3 is TGTGCCAGCAGCCCCCGGGACAGAAATAATTCACCCCTCCACTTT. Translated: CASSPRDRNNSPLHF.

The CDR3 protein is CASREGDKNIQYF. Here the CDR3 DNA reads TGTGCCAGCAGGGAGGGTGACAAAAACATTCAGTACTTC. This rearrangement joins TRBV7-9 to TRBJ2-4; a possible D gene is TRBD2 (6 bases). CDR1 is SEHNR, CDR2 FQNEAQ, per germline (reference sequence). Trimming shortened V by 6 bases and J by 3 bases, and 9 bases separated the two germline ends. CDR3 length: 13 residues.

This sequence joins TRBV27 and TRBJ2-7, with D hard to call. Per the germline V gene, CDR1 is MNHEY and CDR2 is SMNVEV (reference sequence). This CDR3 has 13 residues. Trimming left V 2 bases short and J 0 bases short, with 5 bases between. CDR3 sequence: CASSLEHSYEQYF. CDR3 DNA: TGTGCCAGCAGTTTAGAGCACTCCTACGAGCAGTACTTC.

The chain links TRBV9 to TRBJ2-3, with D uncertain. CDR1 SGDLS and CDR2 YYNGEE come from the germline V gene. The CDR3 sequence is 13 residues long. Trimming shortened V by 4 bases and J by 0 bases, and 6 bases separated the two germline ends. This CDR3 reads CASSRTSTDTQYF. The CDR3 DNA sequence: TGTGCCAGCAGCCGAACTAGCACAGATACGCAGTATTTT.

The genes are TRBV9 and TRBJ2-2; D possibly corresponds to TRBD1 (5 bases). The CDR3 length is 17 residues. Germline V gene lookup returns CDR1 SGDLS and CDR2 YYNGEE. Trimming removed 1 base at V and 3 bases at J, with 16 bases between. For the CDR3, the DNA is TGTGCCAGCAGCGTACCCGGACAAGCTGCGGACACCGGGGAGCTGTTTTTT. This sequence encodes CASSVPGQAADTGELFF.

The chain uses TRBV4-1 and TRBJ2-5, with 10 bases fitting TRBD1. The CDR3 consists of 13 residues. Germline V CDR1 and CDR2: MGHRA, YSYEKL. Trimming cost V 10 bases and J 5 bases; bases outside gene matches: 7. The CDR3 loop is CAKGDRGGETQYF. CDR3 coding DNA: TGCGCCAAGGGGGACAGGGGAGGTGAGACCCAGTACTTC.

A word on this clone: It is unclear where the CDR3 begins or ends on the DNA, so no DNA is shown, and the CDR3 is as TCRdb lists it. The rearrangement joins TRBV21-1 to TRBJ2-1; the table's TRBD2 call for D was not verified on the DNA. TRBV21-1 is a listed pseudogene. The CDR3 is 18 amino acids long, termini counted. The CDR3 protein is CASSKVGSGTTSYNEQFF.

The rearrangement joins TRBV7-2 to TRBJ2-7; D perhaps matches TRBD2 (6 bases). V lost 1 base, J lost 0 bases, and 10 bases lay in between. CDR3 length equals 15 residues. Germline V gives CDR1 SGHTA, CDR2 FQGNSA. The CDR3 spells CASSLGAGPSYEQYF. In DNA form, the CDR3 reads TGTGCCAGCAGCTTAGGAGCGGGTCCCTCCTACGAGCAGTACTTC.

This chain links TRBV5-6 with TRBJ1-5; no clear D gene. CDR1 SGHDT and CDR2 YYEEEE come from the germline V gene. CDR3 length: 14 amino acids. V lost 2 bases and J 4 bases, leaving 10 bases between the germline ends. In DNA form, the CDR3 reads TGTGCCAGCAGCTTCGTCACAGAAAATCAGCCCCAGCATTTT. The encoded protein is CASSFVTENQPQHF.

This clone occurred once. This chain joins TRBV18 and TRBJ2-2; D is undetermined. Germline V gene sequence: CDR1 KGHSH, CDR2 LQKENI. With 2 bases removed from V and 1 base from J, the gap between germline ends came to 8 bases. This CDR3 comprises 15 residues. The CDR3 bases are TGTGCCAGCTCACCATGGACCGGGAACACCGGGGAGCTGTTTTTT. Translated: CASSPWTGNTGELFF.

The genes are TRBV28 and TRBJ2-2; D is unresolved. Trimming took off 6 bases at V and 0 bases at J, with 11 bases between the two ends. This CDR3 is 15 amino acids long. From germline, CDR1 is MDHEN and CDR2 SYDVKM. The CDR3 region is CASRAHGSNTGELFF. The DNA of the CDR3 is TGTGCCAGCAGGGCACACGGGTCGAACACCGGGGAGCTGTTTTTT.